The subject of this entry is one T cell receptor beta chain. V was trimmed by 0 bases and J by 1 base, leaving 10 bases between them. CDR3 size: 15 residues. CDR1 SGHRS and CDR2 YFSETQ come from the germline V gene. The data were obtained in a study of blood T cell repertoires in COVID-19. Overall study: Acute and convalescent COVID-19 specimens originated in the United States, Italy and Spain. The cDNA or gDNA used as material had been derived from T cells, B-cell-depleted T cells, or PBMCs.

The authors' processing: Amplification from reference gene primers served as the basis for estimated nucleated cell counts. Generated by immunoSEQ multiplex PCR, the TCRdb table keeps only in-frame clones and is missing some. The V and J calls and the clone size are those of that table, but D and trimming were determined from the DNA. The sample has about 64,000 clones, just over 85% seen once; the top ten hold more than 1%. Input material: peripheral blood. The sequence derives from a man aged 40-49 years with acute or convalescent COVID-19. The rearrangement uses TRBV5-1 and TRBJ2-5; TRBD2 is a possible D gene (5 bases). CDR3 nucleotides: TGCGCCAGCAGCTTGGGTCAGCGGATCCAAGAGACCCAGTACTTC. It encodes CASSLGQRIQETQYF.